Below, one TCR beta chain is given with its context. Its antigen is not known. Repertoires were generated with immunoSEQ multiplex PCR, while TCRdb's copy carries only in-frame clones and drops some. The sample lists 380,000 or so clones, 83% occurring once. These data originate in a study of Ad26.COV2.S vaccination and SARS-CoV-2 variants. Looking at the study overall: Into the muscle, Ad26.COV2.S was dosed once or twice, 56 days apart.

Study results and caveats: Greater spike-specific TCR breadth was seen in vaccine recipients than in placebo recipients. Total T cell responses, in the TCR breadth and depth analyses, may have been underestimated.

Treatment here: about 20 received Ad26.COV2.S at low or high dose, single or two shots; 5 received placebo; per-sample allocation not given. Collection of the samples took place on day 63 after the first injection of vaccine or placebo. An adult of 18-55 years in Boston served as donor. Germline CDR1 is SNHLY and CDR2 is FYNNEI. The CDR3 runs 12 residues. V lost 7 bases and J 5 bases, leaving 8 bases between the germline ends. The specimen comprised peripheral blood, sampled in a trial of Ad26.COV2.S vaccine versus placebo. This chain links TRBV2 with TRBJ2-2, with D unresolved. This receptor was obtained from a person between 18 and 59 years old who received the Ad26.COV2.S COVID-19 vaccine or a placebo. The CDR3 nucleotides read TGTGCCAGCAATGGGGTAACCGGGGAGCTGTTTTTT. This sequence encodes CASNGVTGELFF.